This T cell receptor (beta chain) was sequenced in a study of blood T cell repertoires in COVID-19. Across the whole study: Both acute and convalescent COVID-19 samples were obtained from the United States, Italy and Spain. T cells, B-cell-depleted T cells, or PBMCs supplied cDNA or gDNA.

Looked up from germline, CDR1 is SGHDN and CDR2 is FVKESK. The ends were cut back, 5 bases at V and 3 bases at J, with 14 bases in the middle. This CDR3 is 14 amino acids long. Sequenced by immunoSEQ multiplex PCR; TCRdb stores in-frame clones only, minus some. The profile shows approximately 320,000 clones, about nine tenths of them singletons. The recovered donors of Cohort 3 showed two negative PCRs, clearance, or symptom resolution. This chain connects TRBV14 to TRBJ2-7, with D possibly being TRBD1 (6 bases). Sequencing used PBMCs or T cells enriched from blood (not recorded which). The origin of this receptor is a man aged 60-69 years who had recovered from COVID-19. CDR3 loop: CASSANRVGYEQYF. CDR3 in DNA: TGTGCCAGCAGCGCCAACAGGGTAGGCTACGAGCAGTACTTC.